These T cell receptor beta chains were read from a single sample in a study of cytomegalovirus exposure and HLA in healthy donors. Repertoires were generated with immunoSEQ multiplex PCR, while TCRdb's copy carries only in-frame clones and drops some. The table shows some 170,000 clones, with more than 70% occurring only once. Sequenced material: PBMCs. The receptors were gathered from a man in his sixties in good health and CMV-seronegative. The CDR3 runs from the conserved cysteine through the conserved F or W. The D gene is left open where the match is weak. Expanded clones are given a class, and other clones once, few, many or no size at all.

abundance,d_gene,v_gene,j_gene,CDR3nt,CDR3aa
NA,TRBD1,TRBV27,TRBJ1-5,TGTGCCAGCAGTTTCGCTAACAGGGGCGGACAGCCCCAGCATTTT,CASSFANRGGQPQHF
NA,NA,TRBV5-1,TRBJ2-7,TGCGCCAGCAGCTTGGCCGGGCAGGGAATCCACGAGCAGTACTTC,CASSLAGQGIHEQYF
few,NA,TRBV4-3,TRBJ1-2,TGCGCCAGCAGCCTACAGGTTAACTATGGCTACACCTTC,CASSLQVNYGYTF
few,TRBD2,TRBV5-4,TRBJ2-7,TGTGCCAGCAGCTTTTCAGCGGGGGGATCCTACGAGCAGTACTTC,CASSFSAGGSYEQYF
NA,TRBD2,TRBV7-8,TRBJ2-5,TGTGCCAGCACTGATTTGGGACTAGCGGGAGGGCCAGAGACCCAGTACTTC,CASTDLGLAGGPETQYF
NA,NA,TRBV7-2,TRBJ1-4,TGTGCCAGCAGCTGGAGCAGTAATGAAAAACTGTTTTTT,CASSWSSNEKLFF
NA,NA,TRBV6-1,TRBJ2-7,TGTGCCGTCCGGGGAGGTTCCTCCTACGAGCAGTACTTC,CAVRGGSSYEQYF
NA,TRBD2,TRBV18,TRBJ2-5,TGTGCCAGCACGACACGGGGGGGCCCCCAAGAGACCCAGTACTTC,CASTTRGGPQETQYF
NA,TRBD1,TRBV27,TRBJ2-5,TGTGCCAGCAGTCTCAAGCGGAACAGGGGGGAGACCCAGTACTTC,CASSLKRNRGETQYF
NA,NA,TRBV7-7,TRBJ1-1,TGTGCCAGCAGCCCGTTGAACACTGAAGCTTTCTTT,CASSPLNTEAFF
NA,TRBD2,TRBV18,TRBJ2-1,TGTGCCAGCTCACCGAGGGGTCTAGCGGGGACCAATGAGCAGTTCTTC,CASSPRGLAGTNEQFF
NA,NA,TRBV2,TRBJ2-1,TGTGCCAGCAGCCCTAGCGCTACATACAATGAGCAGTTCTTC,CASSPSATYNEQFF
NA,NA,TRBV5-8,TRBJ1-3,TGTGCCAGCAGCTTGGAGTACGGGGCAGGGGCATCCTCTGGAAACACCATATATTTT,CASSLEYGAGASSGNTIYF
few,TRBD1,TRBV7-3,TRBJ2-5,TGTGCCAGCAGCCTAGAGCGGACAGGGGGAGAGACCCAGTACTTC,CASSLERTGGETQYF
NA,TRBD1,TRBV9,TRBJ1-1,TGTGCCAGCAGTTCTTCCGAGGGGGCTCTCACTGAAGCTTTCTTT,CASSSSEGALTEAFF
NA,TRBD2,TRBV30,TRBJ2-3,TGTGCCTCAGCGGGGGCTAGCACAGATACGCAGTATTTT,CASAGASTDTQYF
NA,NA,TRBV19,TRBJ2-7,TGTGCCAGCCCGACACCCCCCTACGAGCAGTACTTC,CASPTPPYEQYF
NA,TRBD1,TRBV10-1,TRBJ2-7,TGCGCCAGCAGTGAGCCCGGACAGGGACGGTACGAGCAGTACTTC,CASSEPGQGRYEQYF
NA,NA,TRBV4-1,TRBJ2-3,TGCGCCAGCAGCCAAGAAGCCAGAAGGGTATGGCGGGATCACACAGATACGCAGTATTTT,CASSQEARRVWRDHTDTQYF
NA,NA,TRBV16,TRBJ1-2,TGTGCCAGCAGCCAGTTCACCCAGACTAACTATGGCTACACCTTC,CASSQFTQTNYGYTF
NA,NA,TRBV4-3,TRBJ1-5,TGCGCCAGCAGCCCTAGCCTGAATAGCAATCAGCCCCAGCATTTT,CASSPSLNSNQPQHF
NA,TRBD2,TRBV7-9,TRBJ2-5,TGTGCCAGCAGCTTAGCGTTGTCTAGCGGAGAGACCCAGTACTTC,CASSLALSSGETQYF
NA,TRBD1,TRBV27,TRBJ2-3,TGTGCCAGCAGTTTAACCCCGGGACAGGGACCAGATACGCAGTATTTT,CASSLTPGQGPDTQYF
few,TRBD1,TRBV14,TRBJ1-6,TGTGCCAGCAGCCAAGAGTTCCAGGGGGTCGGCAATTCACCCCTCCACTTT,CASSQEFQGVGNSPLHF
NA,TRBD1,TRBV2,TRBJ2-2,TGTGCCACCAGGGACAGGGCGACCGGGGAGCTGTTTTTT,CATRDRATGELFF
NA,TRBD2,TRBV25-1,TRBJ2-3,TGTGCCAGCAGTGACTGGACTAGCGGGAGGGCCTTAGATACGCAGTATTTT,CASSDWTSGRALDTQYF
NA,TRBD1,TRBV5-4,TRBJ1-1,TGTGCCAGCGGAAGGACAGGAAACACTGAAGCTTTCTTT,CASGRTGNTEAFF
NA,NA,TRBV7-9,TRBJ2-1,TGTGCCAGCAGCCATTACGGAGGGAGCTCCTACAATGAGCAGTTCTTC,CASSHYGGSSYNEQFF
NA,NA,TRBV4-3,TRBJ2-1,TGCGCCAGCAGCCAAGGGTACAGCTACAATGAGCAGTTCTTC,CASSQGYSYNEQFF
NA,NA,TRBV5-6,TRBJ1-3,TGTGCCAGCAGTTATGACAGTAGTGGAAACACCATATATTTT,CASSYDSSGNTIYF
NA,TRBD2,TRBV11-2,TRBJ2-3,TGTGCCAGCAGGGGACTAGGTCCGCTGAGCACAGATACGCAGTATTTT,CASRGLGPLSTDTQYF
NA,NA,TRBV7-9,TRBJ1-5,TGTGCCAGCAGCTTAATGGCCGATAGCCAGCCCCAGCATTTT,CASSLMADSQPQHF
NA,TRBD1,TRBV2,TRBJ2-7,TGTGCCAGCAGCTGGACAGGCTCCTACGAGCAGTACTTC,CASSWTGSYEQYF
NA,NA,TRBV11-2,TRBJ2-7,TGTGCCAGCAGCTTAGGAGTAGGAGGGGTACCCGAGCAGTACTTC,CASSLGVGGVPEQYF
NA,TRBD2,TRBV19,TRBJ2-2,TGTGCCAGTAGTAAAGCGGGAGGTTACACCGGGGAGCTGTTTTTT,CASSKAGGYTGELFF
NA,TRBD1,TRBV29-1,TRBJ2-2,TGCAGCGTCCAAGGACAGGGGGATGGGGAGCTGTTTTTT,CSVQGQGDGELFF
NA,NA,TRBV28,TRBJ2-1,TGTGCCAGCCCTCCCGGCGCAGGGAACTCCTACAATGAGCAGTTCTTC,CASPPGAGNSYNEQFF
NA,TRBD1,TRBV28,TRBJ2-7,TGTGCCAGCAGTGCCTCCGGGACAGGGTCCTACGAGCAGTACTTC,CASSASGTGSYEQYF
NA,NA,TRBV7-9,TRBJ2-3,TGTGCCAGCAGCACTTACCAAAGCCCGGGCACAGATACGCAGTATTTT,CASSTYQSPGTDTQYF
NA,TRBD1,TRBV15,TRBJ1-2,TGTGCCACCGGGACAGGCTATGGCTACACCTTC,CATGTGYGYTF
NA,NA,TRBV19,TRBJ1-1,TGTGCCAGTAGTACAGGGGCAAGCAACACTGAAGCTTTCTTT,CASSTGASNTEAFF
NA,NA,TRBV5-6,TRBJ2-4,TGTGCCAGCAGCTTGGCCCAAGAGGGCCCTCAGTACTTC,CASSLAQEGPQYF
NA,TRBD2,TRBV7-2,TRBJ2-3,TGTGCCAGCAGCTTTAGCGGGGGGGCTAACACAGATACGCAGTATTTT,CASSFSGGANTDTQYF
NA,TRBD1,TRBV18,TRBJ1-1,TGTGCCAGCTCAGAACTCAGGGGGCGATTGAACACTGAAGCTTTCTTT,CASSELRGRLNTEAFF
NA,NA,TRBV6-6,TRBJ1-5,TGTGCCAGCAGTTACGGACTAAATCAGCCCCAGCATTTT,CASSYGLNQPQHF
few,TRBD1,TRBV29-1,TRBJ2-2,TGCAGCGTAGGGACAGGTCTCACCGGGGAGCTGTTTTTT,CSVGTGLTGELFF
NA,TRBD1,TRBV19,TRBJ1-4,TGTGCCAGTACCCTGACAGGGTCGGATGAAAAACTGTTTTTT,CASTLTGSDEKLFF
NA,NA,TRBV27,TRBJ2-7,TGTGCCAGCAGTTTTTTCGGGGCCTACGAGCAGTACTTC,CASSFFGAYEQYF
few,TRBD1,TRBV4-2,TRBJ2-5,TGTGCCAGCAGCCAAGAACAGGGGGGCGGGGAGACCCAGTACTTC,CASSQEQGGGETQYF
NA,NA,TRBV27,TRBJ1-3,TGTGCCAGCAGTTCGACAGTCTCTGGAAACACCATATATTTT,CASSSTVSGNTIYF
NA,NA,TRBV19,TRBJ1-5,TGTGCCAGTAGTATTCCCGGGGGGAGGCAGCCCCAGCATTTT,CASSIPGGRQPQHF
once,TRBD2,TRBV7-9,TRBJ2-5,TGTGCCAGCAGCTACGGGACTAGCGGGAGTATAAAGACCCAGTACTTC,CASSYGTSGSIKTQYF
NA,TRBD1,TRBV7-8,TRBJ2-6,TGTGCCAGCAGCTTAGGCGCAGGGGGCCCTGGGGCCAACGTCCTGACTTTC,CASSLGAGGPGANVLTF
NA,TRBD1,TRBV13,TRBJ1-1,TGTGCCAGCAGCTTTTCTGGACAGGGAATGAACACTGAAGCTTTCTTT,CASSFSGQGMNTEAFF
NA,NA,TRBV5-6,TRBJ1-2,TGTGCCAGCAGCCGAGGACTGCCTAACTATGGCTACACCTTC,CASSRGLPNYGYTF